A selection of T cell receptor beta chains follows, all from one sample in a study of T cell responses to AZD1222 COVID-19 vaccine. Some clones are missing from TCRdb's copy, which holds only in-frame ones; the method was immunoSEQ multiplex PCR. This repertoire shows 150,000 or so clones, nearly 95% found once; its top ten account for around 3.5%. This material consisted of peripheral blood, taken 28 days after the second AZD1222 dose. These receptors all come from an adult who received the AZD1222 COVID-19 vaccine. The CDR3 runs from the conserved cysteine through the conserved F or W. The order of the fields is V gene, clone size, J gene, D gene, CDR3 DNA, CDR3 protein. D genes are given only for firm matches. Size tells how often a clone was seen (once, few, many) or the class of an expanded clone, and some rows leave it out.

v_call: TRBV6-6
clone_size: -
j_call: TRBJ1-2
d_call: TRBD1
cdr3_nt: TGTGCCAGCAGTTACCGACAGGGAAGCGGCTACACCTTC
cdr3_aa: CASSYRQGSGYTF

v_call: TRBV2
clone_size: -
j_call: TRBJ2-5
d_call: -
cdr3_nt: TGTGCCAGCAGCCACCAAGTACAAGAGACCCAGTACTTC
cdr3_aa: CASSHQVQETQYF

v_call: TRBV11-3
clone_size: -
j_call: TRBJ1-1
d_call: -
cdr3_nt: TGTGCCAGCAGTCCTCAGGGTGGGGAAGCTTTCTTT
cdr3_aa: CASSPQGGEAFF

v_call: TRBV11-3
clone_size: -
j_call: TRBJ2-3
d_call: -
cdr3_nt: TGTGCCAGCAGCTTAGATCGTGGCAGCACCCCCGATACGCAGTATTTT
cdr3_aa: CASSLDRGSTPDTQYF

v_call: TRBV5-1
clone_size: once
j_call: TRBJ1-2
d_call: TRBD1
cdr3_nt: TGCGCCAGCAGCTTACAGGGGGACTCTAACTATGGCTACACCTTC
cdr3_aa: CASSLQGDSNYGYTF

v_call: TRBV5-5
clone_size: -
j_call: TRBJ1-4
d_call: -
cdr3_nt: TGTGCCAGCAGCTTGGAGGCGACTAATGAAAAACTGTTTTTT
cdr3_aa: CASSLEATNEKLFF

v_call: TRBV28
clone_size: -
j_call: TRBJ2-7
d_call: -
cdr3_nt: TGTGCCAGCAGTCTTACTGGTAGGGGCGAGCAGTACTTC
cdr3_aa: CASSLTGRGEQYF

v_call: TRBV20-1
clone_size: -
j_call: TRBJ2-7
d_call: -
cdr3_nt: TGCAGTGCTAGTGTTGCGTGGTCAGTTGAGCAGTACTTC
cdr3_aa: CSASVAWSVEQYF

v_call: TRBV21-1
clone_size: -
j_call: TRBJ2-7
d_call: -
cdr3_nt: TGTGCCAGCAGCAAAGATCCCTCCTACGAGCAGTACTTC
cdr3_aa: CASSKDPSYEQYF

v_call: TRBV5-1
clone_size: few
j_call: TRBJ1-3
d_call: -
cdr3_nt: TGCGCCAGCCGTGGAGATGACAGTTACTCTGGAAACACCATATATTTT
cdr3_aa: CASRGDDSYSGNTIYF

v_call: TRBV9
clone_size: -
j_call: TRBJ1-1
d_call: -
cdr3_nt: TGTGCCAGCAGCGTAGCGGACGGACCTGAAGCTTTCTTT
cdr3_aa: CASSVADGPEAFF

v_call: TRBV6-2/TRBV6-3
clone_size: -
j_call: TRBJ1-2
d_call: -
cdr3_nt: TGTGCCAGCAGCCAAATCCCGTCCCTTTTCGGCTACACCTTC
cdr3_aa: CASSQIPSLFGYTF

v_call: TRBV4-1
clone_size: -
j_call: TRBJ2-4
d_call: TRBD2
cdr3_nt: TGCGCCAGCAGCCAAGATCGGTCAGCGGGAACTCTAGCCAAAAACATTCAGTACTTC
cdr3_aa: CASSQDRSAGTLAKNIQYF

v_call: TRBV7-3
clone_size: -
j_call: TRBJ1-5
d_call: -
cdr3_nt: TGTGCCAGCAGACAAAAAAGTGGACCTCCCAACGGAGAGCCCCAGCATTTT
cdr3_aa: CASRQKSGPPNGEPQHF

v_call: TRBV19
clone_size: -
j_call: TRBJ2-5
d_call: TRBD1
cdr3_nt: TGTGCCAGTAGCCCGGACAGGGAAGAGACCCAGTACTTC
cdr3_aa: CASSPDREETQYF

v_call: TRBV19
clone_size: -
j_call: TRBJ1-4
d_call: -
cdr3_nt: TGTGCCAGTAGCTCCGTTCGTGAAAAACTGTTTTTT
cdr3_aa: CASSSVREKLFF

v_call: TRBV9
clone_size: -
j_call: TRBJ1-1
d_call: -
cdr3_nt: TGTGCCAGCAGCCCCCGCCAGACGGACAGAAACACTGAAGCTTTCTTT
cdr3_aa: CASSPRQTDRNTEAFF

v_call: TRBV5-5
clone_size: -
j_call: TRBJ2-5
d_call: -
cdr3_nt: TGTGCCAGCAGCTCGAGTCAAGAGACCCAGTACTTC
cdr3_aa: CASSSSQETQYF

v_call: TRBV7-8
clone_size: -
j_call: TRBJ1-2
d_call: -
cdr3_nt: TGTGCCAGCAGCCCAACGTTATCAAGCTACTATGGCTACACCTTC
cdr3_aa: CASSPTLSSYYGYTF

v_call: TRBV15
clone_size: -
j_call: TRBJ1-2
d_call: -
cdr3_nt: TGTGCCACCAGCAGGCCGACAGCAGACCTCCAGGGCTACACCTTC
cdr3_aa: CATSRPTADLQGYTF

v_call: TRBV30
clone_size: -
j_call: TRBJ1-3
d_call: -
cdr3_nt: TGTGCCTGGAGTGTACTCAACAGCTTCTCTGGAAACACCATATATTTT
cdr3_aa: CAWSVLNSFSGNTIYF

v_call: TRBV18
clone_size: -
j_call: TRBJ1-1
d_call: -
cdr3_nt: TGTGCCAGCTCACGAAACCCTGGCACTGAAGCTTTCTTT
cdr3_aa: CASSRNPGTEAFF

v_call: TRBV19
clone_size: -
j_call: TRBJ2-3
d_call: TRBD1
cdr3_nt: TGTGCCAGTAGTACAAGACAGGGGATCGTGCCAGATACGCAGTATTTT
cdr3_aa: CASSTRQGIVPDTQYF

v_call: TRBV4-2
clone_size: -
j_call: TRBJ2-3
d_call: TRBD2
cdr3_nt: TGTGCCAGCAGCCAAGACCGGACTAGCGGGACCATTTCAGATACGCAGTATTTT
cdr3_aa: CASSQDRTSGTISDTQYF

v_call: TRBV6-5
clone_size: -
j_call: TRBJ1-5
d_call: -
cdr3_nt: TGTGCCAGCAGTTACAGGGACAGCAATCAGCCCCAGCATTTT
cdr3_aa: CASSYRDSNQPQHF

v_call: TRBV20-1
clone_size: -
j_call: TRBJ2-1
d_call: TRBD1
cdr3_nt: TGCAGTGCTAGTTTAGCCGGGACAGCGAGTAAATACGTGAGCTCCTACAATGAGCAGTTCTTC
cdr3_aa: CSASLAGTASKYVSSYNEQFF

v_call: TRBV27
clone_size: -
j_call: TRBJ2-7
d_call: -
cdr3_nt: TGTGCCAGCAGTTTTCAATCTTTGCCGGAGGTCTCCTACGAGCAGTACTTC
cdr3_aa: CASSFQSLPEVSYEQYF

v_call: TRBV28
clone_size: -
j_call: TRBJ1-2
d_call: TRBD1
cdr3_nt: TGTGCCAGCAGGACAGGGGATGCCTATGGCTACACCTTC
cdr3_aa: CASRTGDAYGYTF

v_call: TRBV3-1/TRBV3-2
clone_size: -
j_call: TRBJ1-5
d_call: -
cdr3_nt: TGTGCCAGCAGCCAAGGAACAGTGGGACAGCCCCAGCATTTT
cdr3_aa: CASSQGTVGQPQHF

v_call: TRBV10-2
clone_size: -
j_call: TRBJ2-3
d_call: -
cdr3_nt: TGCGCCAGCAGTGAGTTTTCGTACTTCACAGATACGCAGTATTTT
cdr3_aa: CASSEFSYFTDTQYF

v_call: TRBV3-1/TRBV3-2
clone_size: -
j_call: TRBJ1-2
d_call: TRBD1
cdr3_nt: TGTGCCAGCAGCCGCAAGGGTGAGACAGGGGGAGGTGGCTACACCTTC
cdr3_aa: CASSRKGETGGGGYTF

v_call: TRBV19
clone_size: -
j_call: TRBJ1-6
d_call: TRBD1
cdr3_nt: TGTGCCAGTAGCCCCGGGACAGTTTATAATTCACCCCTCCACTTT
cdr3_aa: CASSPGTVYNSPLHF

v_call: TRBV19
clone_size: -
j_call: TRBJ2-7
d_call: -
cdr3_nt: TGTGCCAGTAGTATGACCCCCCAGGCAGTCTACGAGCAGTACTTC
cdr3_aa: CASSMTPQAVYEQYF

v_call: TRBV19
clone_size: -
j_call: TRBJ2-3
d_call: -
cdr3_nt: TGTGCCAGTAGGCCTCGGGGAGAAACAGATACGCAGTATTTT
cdr3_aa: CASRPRGETDTQYF

v_call: TRBV10-3
clone_size: -
j_call: TRBJ2-1
d_call: TRBD1
cdr3_nt: TGTGCCATCGGACAGGGCCGGAGCTCCTACAATGAGCAGTTCTTC
cdr3_aa: CAIGQGRSSYNEQFF

v_call: TRBV11-2
clone_size: -
j_call: TRBJ2-7
d_call: -
cdr3_nt: TGTGCCAGCAGCTTAGCTACGTACAGCGAGCAGTACTTC
cdr3_aa: CASSLATYSEQYF

v_call: TRBV5-6
clone_size: few
j_call: TRBJ2-7
d_call: TRBD2
cdr3_nt: TGTGCCAGCAGCGGCATAACTAGCGGGGAAGCCTACGAGCAGTACTTC
cdr3_aa: CASSGITSGEAYEQYF

v_call: TRBV7-9
clone_size: -
j_call: TRBJ1-4
d_call: -
cdr3_nt: TGTGCCAGCAGCTTAGACGGTGGGAAAACTAATGAAAAACTGTTTTTT
cdr3_aa: CASSLDGGKTNEKLFF

v_call: TRBV6-5
clone_size: -
j_call: TRBJ1-6
d_call: -
cdr3_nt: TGTGCCAGCAGAAACACCGGAGGGGGGTCACCCCTCCACTTT
cdr3_aa: CASRNTGGGSPLHF

v_call: TRBV7-2
clone_size: -
j_call: TRBJ2-3
d_call: -
cdr3_nt: TGTGCCAGCAGCTCGTGGACCGATTTTGGGCAGTATTTT
cdr3_aa: CASSSWTDFGQYF

v_call: TRBV28
clone_size: -
j_call: TRBJ2-7
d_call: -
cdr3_nt: TGTGCCAGCAGACCGGTAGGGCGCAGCGGTTTATACGAGCAGTACTTC
cdr3_aa: CASRPVGRSGLYEQYF

v_call: TRBV27
clone_size: -
j_call: TRBJ1-4
d_call: TRBD1
cdr3_nt: TGTGCCAGCAGTGTTAGACAGGGAGAAAAACTGTTTTTT
cdr3_aa: CASSVRQGEKLFF

v_call: TRBV30
clone_size: -
j_call: TRBJ1-2
d_call: TRBD1
cdr3_nt: TGTGCCTGGATTAGTCGGGACAGGGAGTTCTTGTATGGCTACACCTTC
cdr3_aa: CAWISRDREFLYGYTF

v_call: TRBV6-5
clone_size: -
j_call: TRBJ2-7
d_call: -
cdr3_nt: TGTGCCAGCAGTTACTTAGCGGCCTACGAGCAGTACTTC
cdr3_aa: CASSYLAAYEQYF

v_call: TRBV5-5
clone_size: -
j_call: TRBJ2-1
d_call: TRBD2
cdr3_nt: TGTGCCAGCAGCCAGGGACTAGCGGAATACAATGAGCAGTTCTTC
cdr3_aa: CASSQGLAEYNEQFF

v_call: TRBV27
clone_size: -
j_call: TRBJ2-3
d_call: TRBD2
cdr3_nt: TGTGCCAGCAGTTTATCGGTCCCTAGCGGGAGGGCTCAACGGGCGGATACGCAGTATTTT
cdr3_aa: CASSLSVPSGRAQRADTQYF

v_call: TRBV5-1
clone_size: -
j_call: TRBJ2-3
d_call: -
cdr3_nt: TGCGCCAGCAGCCACGGGAGCGGATTGGATACGCAGTATTTT
cdr3_aa: CASSHGSGLDTQYF

v_call: TRBV28
clone_size: -
j_call: TRBJ1-2
d_call: TRBD1
cdr3_nt: TGTGCCAGCAGGCAGGGGGCTGGTGGCTACACCTTC
cdr3_aa: CASRQGAGGYTF

v_call: TRBV7-9
clone_size: -
j_call: TRBJ1-2
d_call: -
cdr3_nt: TGTGCCAGCAGCTTACCCCAACAGATCTCCTACACCTTC
cdr3_aa: CASSLPQQISYTF

v_call: TRBV10-3
clone_size: -
j_call: TRBJ1-6
d_call: -
cdr3_nt: TGTGCCATCGGAAAGGACCCAAACAATAATTCACCCCTCCACTTT
cdr3_aa: CAIGKDPNNNSPLHF

v_call: TRBV6-2/TRBV6-3
clone_size: -
j_call: TRBJ1-2
d_call: -
cdr3_nt: TGTGCCAGCAGTTCCAGGGGCCACTATGGCTACACCTTC
cdr3_aa: CASSSRGHYGYTF

v_call: TRBV27
clone_size: -
j_call: TRBJ1-3
d_call: -
cdr3_nt: TGTGCCAGCAGTTCATCAGGGTACCCTGGAAACACCATATATTTT
cdr3_aa: CASSSSGYPGNTIYF

v_call: TRBV6-5
clone_size: -
j_call: TRBJ2-7
d_call: TRBD2
cdr3_nt: TGTGCCAGCAGTTACGCCGCAGCAACTAGCGCTTACGAGCAGTACTTC
cdr3_aa: CASSYAAATSAYEQYF

v_call: TRBV5-4
clone_size: -
j_call: TRBJ1-2
d_call: TRBD1
cdr3_nt: TGTGCCAGCAGCCGGTCACAGGGGGAGTATGGCTACACCTTC
cdr3_aa: CASSRSQGEYGYTF

v_call: TRBV5-1
clone_size: -
j_call: TRBJ2-2
d_call: TRBD1
cdr3_nt: TGCGCCAGCAGCTTTGTGGGACAGGGGAACGCCGGGGAGCTGTTTTTT
cdr3_aa: CASSFVGQGNAGELFF

v_call: TRBV28
clone_size: -
j_call: TRBJ1-1
d_call: -
cdr3_nt: TGTGCCAGCAGTTTAGGGTCAGCAAACCGTATGGGGGCTTTCTTT
cdr3_aa: CASSLGSANRMGAFF

v_call: TRBV2
clone_size: once
j_call: TRBJ1-5
d_call: -
cdr3_nt: TGTGCCAGCAGCACTGACAATCAGCCCCAGCATTTT
cdr3_aa: CASSTDNQPQHF

v_call: TRBV5-4
clone_size: -
j_call: TRBJ2-3
d_call: -
cdr3_nt: TGTGCCAGCAGCCCCGGGGGGCAGGGAGGAGATACGCAGTATTTT
cdr3_aa: CASSPGGQGGDTQYF

v_call: TRBV28
clone_size: once
j_call: TRBJ2-7
d_call: TRBD1
cdr3_nt: TGTGCCAGCAACTCCGAGGGACAGCCCTCCTACGAGCAGTACTTC
cdr3_aa: CASNSEGQPSYEQYF